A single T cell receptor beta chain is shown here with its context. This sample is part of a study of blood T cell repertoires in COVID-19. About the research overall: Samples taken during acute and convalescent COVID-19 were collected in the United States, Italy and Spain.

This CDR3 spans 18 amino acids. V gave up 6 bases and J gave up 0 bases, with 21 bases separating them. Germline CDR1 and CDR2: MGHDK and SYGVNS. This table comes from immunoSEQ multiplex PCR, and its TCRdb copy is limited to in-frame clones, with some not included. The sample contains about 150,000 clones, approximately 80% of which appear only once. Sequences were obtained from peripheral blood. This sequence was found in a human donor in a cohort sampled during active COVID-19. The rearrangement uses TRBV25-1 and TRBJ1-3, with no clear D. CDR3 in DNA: TGTGCCAGCAGGAGGAGGAGCGGCCGGGATCTCTCTGGAAACACCATATATTTT. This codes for CASRRRSGRDLSGNTIYF.